This T cell receptor beta chain was recovered during a study of beta chain features in type 1 diabetes. As every portion of the isolated RNA was reverse transcribed, the sequencing read expressed TCRB transcripts. The repertoire was sequenced with immunoSEQ multiplex PCR; TCRdb's copy has only in-frame clones and lacks some. The table lists roughly 230,000 clones, about 9.3% of them singletons. General study results and limits: Significant though moderate, a shortening of TCRB CDR3s appeared in all four CD4+ subsets of Type 1 diabetes patients. TCRB repertoires of naive, central memory and Treg cells appeared more similar among patients than among healthy donors. Overrepresentation of cells with high TCR expression could result from cDNA sequencing.

Per germline, CDR1 GTSNPN and CDR2 SVGIG (reference sequence). V shed 5 bases and J shed 1 base, with 9 bases lying between them. The CDR3 loop spans 14 amino acids. Sorting based on CD45RO/CCR7/CD25/CD127/CD95/CD27 separated CD4+ naive, central memory, regulatory and stem cell-like memory cells. This clone was recorded many times. Its cognate antigen is unknown. This chain joins TRBV30 and TRBJ2-6, with a possible D match to TRBD2 (5 bases). The TCR comes from a woman aged 18-30 years in good health. Sequencing was done on a sample of naive CD4+ T cells from blood. CDR3 in amino acids: CAWEPGSGANVLTF. CDR3 in DNA: TGTGCCTGGGAGCCGGGGTCTGGGGCCAACGTCCTGACTTTC. The full variable domain, in which reference TRBV30 and TRBJ2-6 provide the parts outside the CDR3, is SQTIHQWPATLVQPVGSPLSLECTVEGTSNPNLYWYRQAAGRGLQLLFYSVGIGQISSEVPQNLSASRPQDRQFILSSKKLLLSDSGFYLCAWEPGSGANVLTFGAGSRLTVL.